This T cell receptor beta chain comes out of a study of CD8+ T cells in alopecia areata. Study-level background: Treated patients swallowed 5 to 10 mg of oral tofacitinib twice daily. Findings and limits, study-wide: The study found TCR sharing across patients less clear than in mice, possibly for HLA reasons. Scalp clonality, together with expanded CD8+ clones among the top 100, fell significantly with tofacitinib.

Extracted RNA was reverse transcribed into cDNA, the sequencing template. Profiling relied on immunoSEQ multiplex PCR, and the TCRdb table lists in-frame clones only, not all of them. The sample holds 93,000 or so clones, under 90% seen once. On this clone itself: The antigen remains undetermined.

This sample's treatment: oral pan-JAK inhibitor, 5-10 mg twice daily. From alopecia areata patients, lesional scalp punch biopsies and peripheral blood were collected. V dropped 3 bases and J dropped 1 base, with 0 bases sitting between them. Germline V CDR1 and CDR2: MGHDK, SYGVNS. CDR3 size: 11 residues. Specimen: CD8+ T cells sorted from blood, collected between weeks 30 and 35, from a patient treated with tofacitinib. This clonotype was obtained from a human donor with alopecia areata. The rearrangement joins TRBV25-1 to TRBJ1-1, with unresolved D. CDR3 amino acids: CASSENTEAFF. DNA of the CDR3: TGTGCCAGCAGTGAGAACACTGAAGCTTTCTTT.